This section outlines one TCR beta chain sequence together with its context. The record originates from a study of blood T cell dynamics during melanoma immunotherapy. Time point indicated: pre-treatment baseline. At 12 weeks after first infusion, RECIST 1.1 defined response for most patients. Patients had no prior systemic cancer treatment, immunosuppressants or other active cancers. Every bulk PBMC sample received the same 350 ng of DNA. Profiled with immunoSEQ multiplex PCR; TCRdb holds only in-frame clones, not every one. The data show over 20,000 clones, roughly 90% seen once. The germline gives CDR1 MGHRA, CDR2 YSYEKL. The CDR3 spans 19 residues. V lost 3 bases and J 3 bases, leaving 27 bases between the germline ends.

The J gene is TRBJ2-7, the V gene TRBV4-1; D is unresolved. The source is a human donor with melanoma. Sequences were derived from blood, sampled from a patient treated with checkpoint blockade. CDR3 DNA sequence: TGCGCCAGCAGCCATAGTCCTTTACGCAGATCTGTCCAGGACTACGAGCAGTACTTC. Translation gives CASSHSPLRRSVQDYEQYF.